The clone carrying this T cell receptor (beta chain) turned up a few times. Its specificity is unknown. The isolated RNA, all of it, was reverse transcribed, so expressed TCRB transcripts were what got sequenced. Samples of naive, central memory and regulatory T cells yielded a mean of about 3.4 million reads. Using immunoSEQ multiplex PCR, the repertoire was profiled, and TCRdb retains in-frame clones only, with some absent. Among roughly 290,000 clones listed, 15% were seen once. This entry belongs to a study of beta chain features in type 1 diabetes. Sort purity for all populations was recorded as exceeding 98%. Regarding the study as a whole: Comparison showed that naive, central memory and Treg TCRB repertoires appeared more similar among patients than among healthy donors. TCRB CDR3 length was moderately but significantly reduced in all four CD4+ subsets of Type 1 diabetes patients.

This CDR3 spans 17 amino acids. Trimming cost V 4 bases and J 2 bases; bases outside gene matches: 7. Germline V gene data show CDR1 as SNHLY and CDR2 as FYNNEI. The TCR sequence derives from a man aged 18-30 years with type 1 diabetes. The chain recombines TRBV2 with TRBJ2-3; 12 bases match TRBD2. What was sequenced was naive CD4+ T cells from blood. The CDR3 sequence is CASSVRGTSGSTDTQYF. DNA of the CDR3: TGTGCCAGCAGTGTTAGGGGGACTAGCGGGTCCACAGATACGCAGTATTTT.